This T cell receptor (beta chain) was sequenced during a study of blood T cell repertoires in COVID-19. Study-level background: The study drew acute and convalescent COVID-19 samples from the United States, Italy and Spain. PBMCs, B-cell-depleted T cells, or T cells provided the cDNA or gDNA that made up the material.

CDR3 size: 13 residues. With V trimmed by 4 bases and J by 3 bases, 0 bases remained unmatched. Germline V gene sequence: CDR1 KGHSH, CDR2 LQKENI. Clones were read by immunoSEQ multiplex PCR, and TCRdb kept only the in-frame ones, dropping some. The data hold roughly 230,000 clones, with 65% to 90% observed a single time. This sequence joins TRBV18 and TRBJ1-5, with 7 bases aligning to TRBD1. Sequencing was done on a sample of peripheral blood. The receptor's source is a woman between 45 and 65 years old with acute or convalescent COVID-19. The CDR3 sequence: CASSQGANQPQHF. In DNA, the CDR3 is TGTGCCAGCTCACAGGGGGCCAATCAGCCCCAGCATTTT.